Detailed here is one T cell receptor beta chain. The sample originates from a study of blood T cell repertoires in COVID-19. This CDR3 region has 15 residues. Losses at the gene ends were 4 bases for V and 3 bases for J; bases not matched to a gene: 5. The V gene's germline CDR1 is SGHVS and CDR2 FNYEAQ. Data came from immunoSEQ multiplex PCR; TCRdb stores just in-frame clones and leaves some out. Of 93,000 or so clones listed, nearly 90% were seen once; the top ten hold approximately 3.1%. This receptor was identified in a middle-aged man in a cohort sampled during active COVID-19. The sequenced material came from peripheral blood. The chain employs TRBV7-6 and TRBJ2-1, with 8 bases aligning to TRBD1. The CDR3 loop reads CASSSGTGNYNEQFF. In DNA form, the CDR3 reads TGTGCCAGCAGCTCCGGGACAGGAAACTACAATGAGCAGTTCTTC.